This T cell receptor beta chain stems from a study of Ad26.COV2.S vaccination and SARS-CoV-2 variants. Regarding treatment: roughly 18 received Ad26.COV2.S at low or high dose, single or two shots; 5 received placebo; per-sample allocation not given. Sampling happened 63 days after the first vaccine or placebo injection. In the vaccine, an Ad26 vector expressed the SARS-CoV-2 spike of the Wuhan strain. Concerning this clone: Its antigen is undetermined.

This table comes from immunoSEQ multiplex PCR, and its TCRdb copy is limited to in-frame clones, with some not included. Of hundreds of thousands of clones in the sample, 80% to 90% are singletons; the top ten hold almost 7.5%. General study points: The analyses of TCR breadth and depth may have understated the size of total T cell responses.

The V end lost 2 bases, the J end lost 3 bases, and 11 bases lay between the germline ends. Germline loops: CDR1 SGHRS, CDR2 YFSETQ. The CDR3 has 14 residues. The gene calls are TRBV5-1 and TRBJ2-5; unclear D gene. The sample was peripheral blood, taken in a trial of Ad26.COV2.S vaccine versus placebo. The TCR comes from a person aged 18-65 years who received the Ad26.COV2.S COVID-19 vaccine or a placebo. CDR3 sequence (DNA): TGCGCCAGCAGCTTCTTCGGTGCGGAAGAGACCCAGTACTTC. Protein product: CASSFFGAEETQYF.